The sequence of this T cell receptor beta chain was determined in a study of blood T cell repertoires in COVID-19. Study overall: COVID-19 samples from acute and convalescent phases originated in the United States, Italy and Spain. In each case, the material was cDNA or gDNA derived from T cells, B-cell-depleted T cells, or PBMCs.

Some clones are missing from TCRdb's copy, which holds only in-frame ones; the method was immunoSEQ multiplex PCR. In the table there are 250,000 or so clones, 84% of which are singletons. The CDR3 is 15 residues long. Germline loops: CDR1 SNHLY, CDR2 FYNNEI. V was pared by 5 bases and J by 1 base, with 12 bases between. Participants came from around 25 US areas, aged about 18 to 100 years. Recovered status in Cohort 3 required two negative PCRs, clearance, or symptom resolution. The rearrangement joins TRBV2 to TRBJ2-1, with D possibly matching TRBD2 (6 bases). The sequence was obtained from a man aged 55 to 70 who had recovered from COVID-19. Sequences were obtained from PBMCs or T cells enriched from blood (not recorded which). The CDR3 coding sequence is TGTGCCAGCAGTCGCACTAGCTCGTCCTACAATGAGCAGTTCTTC. It codes for CASSRTSSSYNEQFF.